The clone carrying this TCR beta chain was counted only a few times. Its antigen remains unidentified. The data are from a study of regulatory T cells in long-lasting Graves disease. Stated time point: newly diagnosed GD, antithyroid drugs for less than 3 months. Extracted RNA from PBMCs served as the source of the TCR library. One endocrinology department in Xi'an, China, was where patients came from. According to the study, TCR beta libraries were built with iRepertoire HTBI primers and CDR3-region Arm-PCR. TCRdb reprocessed the multiplex PCR reads with MiXCR, giving one entry per CDR3 protein. This sample has hundreds of thousands of distinct CDR3 sequences, with around 15% found just once. This CDR3 is built from 16 residues. CDR1 and CDR2 from the germline V gene are MNHEY and SVGAGI. V dropped 2 bases and J dropped 5; count of bases not matched to a gene: 7. Broader study findings: More public clonotypes were shared by persistent patients (fewer than 3,000) than by new patients (about 970). Analysis covered peripheral blood alone, not thyroid tissue.

The same specimen was also included in a second study, on T cells in Graves' hyperthyroidism and ophthalmopathy. That source adds: Researchers ran a first-round RT-PCR on the TCR CDR3 using the HTBI primer set.

Sequenced here: peripheral blood mononuclear cells (PBMCs), sampled at new diagnosis, from a patient treated with antithyroid drugs. The receptor was derived from a middle-aged man with Graves disease. The V call is TRBV6-5, the J call TRBJ2-2; 8 nucleotides align to TRBD1. CDR3 region: CASSYQIHRGTGELFF. The CDR3 DNA follows: TGTGCCAGCAGTTACCAAATACACAGGGGGACCGGGGAGCTGTTTTTT.